This passage covers 14 T cell receptor beta chains from one sample sequenced in a study of blood T cells in healthy people across ages. Together with a sample-barcoded 5' primer, a J-beta primer mix was included in a second PCR lasting about 7 to 12 cycles. TCRdb redid the calling of the 5' RACE reads with MiXCR, one entry per CDR3 protein. There are 1.5 million or so distinct CDR3 sequences in the sample; around 40% occur only once, and approximately 4% lies in the top ten. Specimen: blood. All receptors derive from a woman under 30 in good health.

The table lists this clonotype with a few counts. The chain recombines TRBV10-3 with TRBJ2-3; 7 bases match TRBD2. CDR3 length equals 16 residues. Germline CDR1 ENHRY, CDR2 SYGVKD. V lost 4 bases, J lost 4 bases, and 11 bases stayed unmatched. CDR3 sequence (DNA): TGTGCCATCAGTGGCCCGACTAGCAGAGACGCAGATACGCAGTATTTT. It encodes CAISGPTSRDADTQYF.

This chain joins TRBV29-1 and TRBJ2-7, with 8 bases lining up with TRBD1. The CDR3 contains 11 residues. The germline V gene encodes CDR1 SQVTM and CDR2 ANQGSEA. The ends lost 7 bases at V and 6 bases at J; junction bases unmatched: 5. This chain's CDR3 is CSGKTGGEQYF. CDR3 DNA: TGCAGCGGAAAAACAGGGGGCGAGCAGTACTTC.

This clonotype was picked up many times. This chain uses TRBV28 with TRBJ2-5; TRBD1 aligns across 7 bases. The CDR3 is 14 residues long. Germline V gives CDR1 MDHEN, CDR2 SYDVKM. V shed 5 bases, J shed 5 bases, and the junction held 8 bases outside the gene matches. In DNA form, the CDR3 reads TGTGCCAGCAGTCCGCGACAGGGAAAGGAGACCCAGTACTTC. This sequence encodes CASSPRQGKETQYF.

The rearrangement uses TRBV20-1 and TRBJ2-5; a weak D match, TRBD2 (6 bases). The ends were cut back, 3 bases at V and 7 bases at J, with 15 bases in the middle. Germline V gene sequence: CDR1 DFQATT, CDR2 SNEGSKA (reference sequence). The CDR3 runs to 13 residues. CDR3 sequence: CSASRAAGGTQYF. The CDR3 coding sequence is TGCAGTGCTAGCAGAGCGGCCGGGGGGACCCAGTACTTC.

The rearrangement joins TRBV10-1 to TRBJ2-3; a weak D match, TRBD2 (5 bases). The CDR3 is made up of 15 amino acids. The germline V gene has CDR1 WNHNN and CDR2 SYGVQD (reference sequence). V was trimmed by 3 bases and J by 2 bases, leaving 12 bases between them. The CDR3 sequence is CASSEVTGITDTQYF. The CDR3 nucleotides read TGCGCCAGCAGTGAAGTGACGGGGATCACAGATACGCAGTATTTT.

The CDR3 DNA follows: TGCGCCAGCAGCAGCTCTAACGGAGATACGCAGTATTTT. Translated, it gives CASSSSNGDTQYF. The chain employs TRBV5-1 and TRBJ2-3; no clear D. The CDR3 totals 13 residues. Germline V gene lookup returns CDR1 SGHRS and CDR2 YFSETQ. The V gene lost 4 bases and the J gene lost 5 bases, with 11 bases spanning the gap. Supplemented by reference TRBV5-1 and TRBJ2-3, the full variable domain reads KAGVTQTPRYLIKTRGQQVTLSCSPISGHRSVSWYQQTPGQGLQFLFEYFSETQRNKGNFPGRFSGRQFSNSRSEMNVSTLELGDSALYLCASSSSNGDTQYFGPGTRLTVL.

The rearrangement uses TRBV2 and TRBJ1-5; D ambiguous. This CDR3 contains 14 residues. Germline lookup yields CDR1 SNHLY and CDR2 FYNNEI. Between the trimmed V and J ends, which lost 8 bases and 1 base, there was a span of 12 bases. CDR3 nucleotides: TGTGCCAGCCGCGTGGGCATAAGCAATCAGCCCCAGCATTTT. Translation gives CASRVGISNQPQHF. The full variable domain, completed using reference TRBV2 and TRBJ1-5, is EPEVTQTPSHQVTQMGQEVILRCVPISNHLYFYWYRQILGQKVEFLVSFYNNEISEKSEIFDDQFSVERPDGSNFTLKIRSTKLEDSAMYFCASRVGISNQPQHFGDGTRLSIL.

This clonotype was seen a few times. The V call is TRBV20-1, the J call TRBJ1-4; D gene unclear. V was clipped by 1 base and J by 3 bases, with 6 bases between them. Germline CDR1 DFQATT, CDR2 SNEGSKA (reference sequence). The CDR3 has 13 residues. Here the CDR3 reads CSARVGSNEKLFF. CDR3 bases: TGCAGTGCTAGAGTTGGGTCTAATGAAAAACTGTTTTTT.

The chain joins TRBV11-2 to TRBJ1-4, with D unclear. Germline assignment: CDR1 SGHAT and CDR2 FQNNGV. The CDR3 covers 16 residues. The V gene lost 1 base and the J gene lost 12 bases, with 21 bases spanning the gap. The CDR3 region is CASSLGGYTEAGELFF. The CDR3 coding sequence is TGTGCCAGCAGCTTAGGAGGGTATACAGAAGCGGGAGAACTGTTTTTT.

The chain is built from TRBV9 and TRBJ2-1; tentatively, D is TRBD1 (5 bases). The CDR3 extends over 15 amino acids. V lost 0 bases and J lost 1, with 8 bases in between. Germline CDR1 reads SGDLS; CDR2 reads YYNGEE. CDR3: CASSVAGASYNEQFF. The CDR3 DNA follows: TGTGCCAGCAGCGTAGCTGGGGCGTCCTACAATGAGCAGTTCTTC.

This chain connects TRBV29-1 to TRBJ2-5, with 10 bases matching TRBD2. With V trimmed by 6 bases and J by 11 bases, 12 bases remained unmatched. Germline V gene sequence: CDR1 SQVTM, CDR2 ANQGSEA. This CDR3 is 13 amino acids long. CDR3 region: CSVRSGRIDEQYF. In nucleotides, the CDR3 is TGCAGCGTCCGTAGCGGGAGGATCGATGAGCAGTACTTC. The whole variable domain, remainder taken from reference TRBV29-1 and TRBJ2-5, is SAVISQKPSRDICQRGTSLTIQCQVDSQVTMMFWYRQQPGQSLTLIATANQGSEATYESGFVIDKFPISRPNLTFSTLTVSNMSPEDSSIYLCSVRSGRIDEQYFGPGTRLLVL.

The chain carries TRBV7-9 and TRBJ1-1; maybe TRBD1 (5 bases). The CDR3 spans 14 residues. The V and J ends lost 5 bases and 6 bases respectively, with 16 bases between them. Germline assignment: CDR1 SEHNR and CDR2 FQNEAQ (reference sequence). DNA for the CDR3: TGTGCCAGCAGCGGGACGGTGACACTGGCTGAAGCTTTCTTT. Translation gives CASSGTVTLAEAFF.

This clonotype appeared a few times. The chain links TRBV6-6 to TRBJ2-4, with D perhaps TRBD1 (5 bases). Between the trimmed V and J ends, which lost 2 bases and 0 bases, there was a span of 8 bases. Germline V gene sequence: CDR1 MNHNY, CDR2 SVGAGI (reference sequence). CDR3 length: 15 residues. Here the CDR3 DNA reads TGTGCCAGCAGTTACATCGGACAAGCCAAAAACATTCAGTACTTC. Translating it yields CASSYIGQAKNIQYF.

This clonotype came up a few times. The gene calls are TRBV5-1 and TRBJ2-5, with a weak D call TRBD1 (5 bases). V lost 0 bases and J lost 5, with 11 bases in between. CDR3 size: 14 residues. The germline V gene encodes CDR1 SGHRS and CDR2 YFSETQ. The CDR3 region is CASSLVGHWETQYF. CDR3 DNA sequence: TGCGCCAGCAGCTTGGTAGGACATTGGGAGACCCAGTACTTC.